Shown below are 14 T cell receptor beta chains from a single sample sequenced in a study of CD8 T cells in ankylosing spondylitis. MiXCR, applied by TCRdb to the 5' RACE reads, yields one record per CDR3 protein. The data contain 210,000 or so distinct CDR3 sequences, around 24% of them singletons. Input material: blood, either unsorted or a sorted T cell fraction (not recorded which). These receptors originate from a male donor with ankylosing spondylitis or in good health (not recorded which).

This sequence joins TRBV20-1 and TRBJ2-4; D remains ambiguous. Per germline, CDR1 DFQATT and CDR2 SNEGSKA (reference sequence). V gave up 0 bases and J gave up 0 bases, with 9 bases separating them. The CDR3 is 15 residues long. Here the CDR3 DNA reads TGCAGTGCTAGAGATGCCCAGCTAGCCAAAAACATTCAGTACTTC. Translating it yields CSARDAQLAKNIQYF.

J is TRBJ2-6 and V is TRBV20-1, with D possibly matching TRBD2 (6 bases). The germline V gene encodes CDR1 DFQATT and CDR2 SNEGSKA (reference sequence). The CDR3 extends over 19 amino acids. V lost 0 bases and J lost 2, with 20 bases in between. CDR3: CSARDVRGTAGPGANVLTF. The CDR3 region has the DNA TGCAGTGCTAGAGACGTACGGGGGACGGCAGGCCCTGGGGCCAACGTCCTGACTTTC.

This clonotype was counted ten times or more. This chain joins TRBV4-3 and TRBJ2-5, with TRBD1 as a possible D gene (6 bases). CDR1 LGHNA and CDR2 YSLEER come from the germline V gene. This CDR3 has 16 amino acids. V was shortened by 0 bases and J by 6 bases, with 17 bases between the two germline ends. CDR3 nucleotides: TGCGCCAGCAGCCAAGATCTAATAGGGGGAAGAAAGACCCAGTACTTC. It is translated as CASSQDLIGGRKTQYF.

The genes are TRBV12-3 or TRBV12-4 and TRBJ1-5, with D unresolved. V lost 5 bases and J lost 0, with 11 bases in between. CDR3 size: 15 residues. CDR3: CASSADPYSNQPQHF. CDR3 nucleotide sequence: TGTGCCAGCAGTGCTGACCCTTATAGCAATCAGCCCCAGCATTTT.

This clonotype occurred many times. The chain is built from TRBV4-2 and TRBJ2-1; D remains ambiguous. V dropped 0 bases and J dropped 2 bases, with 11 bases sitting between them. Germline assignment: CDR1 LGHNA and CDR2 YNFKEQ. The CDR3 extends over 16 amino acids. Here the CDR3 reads CASSQDQTLTYNEQFF. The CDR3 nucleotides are TGTGCCAGCAGCCAAGATCAAACACTGACCTACAATGAGCAGTTCTTC.

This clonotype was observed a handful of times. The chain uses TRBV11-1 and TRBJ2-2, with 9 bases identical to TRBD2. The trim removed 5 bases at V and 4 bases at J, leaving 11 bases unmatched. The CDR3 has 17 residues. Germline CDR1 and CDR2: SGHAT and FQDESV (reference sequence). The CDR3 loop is CASSPRLSGSTTGELFF. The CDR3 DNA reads TGTGCCAGCAGCCCAAGGCTTAGCGGGAGTACCACCGGGGAGCTGTTTTTT.

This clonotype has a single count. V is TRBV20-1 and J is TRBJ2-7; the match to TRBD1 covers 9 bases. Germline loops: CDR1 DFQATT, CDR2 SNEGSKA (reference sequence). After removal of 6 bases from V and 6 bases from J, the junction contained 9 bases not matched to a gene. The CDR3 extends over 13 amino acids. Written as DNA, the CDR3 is TGCAGTGCATTGGACAGGGGATCGTCCGAGCAGTACTTC. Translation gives CSALDRGSSEQYF.

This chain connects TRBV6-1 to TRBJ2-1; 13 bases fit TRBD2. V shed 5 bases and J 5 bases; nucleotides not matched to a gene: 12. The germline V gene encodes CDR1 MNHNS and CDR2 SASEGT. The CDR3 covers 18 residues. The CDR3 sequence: CASSRGGGGLAGNNEQFF. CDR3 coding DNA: TGTGCCAGCAGTAGAGGGGGAGGGGGACTAGCGGGGAACAATGAGCAGTTCTTC.

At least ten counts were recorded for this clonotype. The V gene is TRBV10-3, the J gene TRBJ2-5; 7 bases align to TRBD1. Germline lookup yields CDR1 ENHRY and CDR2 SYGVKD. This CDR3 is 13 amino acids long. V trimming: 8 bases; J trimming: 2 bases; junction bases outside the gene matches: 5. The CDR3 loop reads CAIRRDRQETQYF. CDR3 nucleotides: TGTGCCATCCGCCGGGACAGACAAGAGACCCAGTACTTC.

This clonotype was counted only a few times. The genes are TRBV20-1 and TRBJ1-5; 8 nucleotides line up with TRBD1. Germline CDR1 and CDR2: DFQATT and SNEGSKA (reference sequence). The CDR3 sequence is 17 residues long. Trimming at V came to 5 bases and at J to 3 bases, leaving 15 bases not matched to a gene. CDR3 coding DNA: TGCAGTGCTCTTAATCGGGACAGGTCCGGCTTCAATCAGCCCCAGCATTTT. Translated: CSALNRDRSGFNQPQHF.

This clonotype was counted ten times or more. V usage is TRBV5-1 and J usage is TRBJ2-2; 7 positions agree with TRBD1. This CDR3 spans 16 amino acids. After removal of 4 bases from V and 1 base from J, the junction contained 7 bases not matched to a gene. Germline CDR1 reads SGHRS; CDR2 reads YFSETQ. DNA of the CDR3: TGCGCCAGCAGCCCTCTGAGGACAGGGAACACCGGGGAGCTGTTTTTT. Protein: CASSPLRTGNTGELFF.

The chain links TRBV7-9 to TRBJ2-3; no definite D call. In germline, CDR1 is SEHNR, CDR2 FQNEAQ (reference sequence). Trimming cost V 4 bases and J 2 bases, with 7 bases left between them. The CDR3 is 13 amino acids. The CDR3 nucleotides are TGTGCCAGCAGCTCCTGGGACACAGATACGCAGTATTTT. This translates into CASSSWDTDTQYF.

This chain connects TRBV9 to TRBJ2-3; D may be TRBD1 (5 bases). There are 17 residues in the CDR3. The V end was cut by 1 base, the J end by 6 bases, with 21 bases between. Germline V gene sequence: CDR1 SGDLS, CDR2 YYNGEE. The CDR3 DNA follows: TGTGCCAGCAGCGTAACAGCAGGGCCCAAAAGTGAGGATACGCAGTATTTT. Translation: CASSVTAGPKSEDTQYF. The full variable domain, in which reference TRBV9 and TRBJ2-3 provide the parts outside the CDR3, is DSGVTQTPKHLITATGQRVTLRCSPRSGDLSVYWYQQSLDQGLQFLIQYYNGEERAKGNILERFSAQQFPDLHSELNLSSLELGDSALYFCASSVTAGPKSEDTQYFGPGTRLTVL.

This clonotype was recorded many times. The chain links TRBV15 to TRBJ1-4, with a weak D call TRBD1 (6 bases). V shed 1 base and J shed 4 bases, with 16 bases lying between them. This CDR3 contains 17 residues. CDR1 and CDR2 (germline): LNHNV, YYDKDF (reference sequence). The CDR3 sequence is CATSRAPRGDVNEKLFF. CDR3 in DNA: TGTGCCACCAGCAGAGCCCCGAGGGGGGATGTTAATGAAAAACTGTTTTTT.